One sample yielded the 23 T cell receptor beta chains listed below, sequenced in a study of patients and donors after allogeneic stem cell transplantation. Each CDR3 protein is one row after TCRdb ran MiXCR on the RT-PCR reads. The table has around 170,000 distinct CDR3 sequences, approximately 25% seen once. The sequencing sample was made of blood, either unsorted or a sorted T cell fraction (not recorded which). The receptors shown here come from a human donor who was either an allogeneic HSCT recipient or a stem cell or donor lymphocyte infusion donor (not recorded which). It is not recorded whose cells these are; they may come from a transplant donor.

This clonotype was seen only a few times. The chain couples TRBV27 to TRBJ1-5; D possibly corresponds to TRBD1 (5 bases). The ends were cut back, 6 bases at V and 7 bases at J, with 10 bases in the middle. CDR3 length: 12 amino acids. The germline V gene encodes CDR1 MNHEY and CDR2 SMNVEV (reference sequence). CDR3 protein: CASRRGGQPQHF. The CDR3 bases are TGTGCCAGCAGGAGGGGTGGGCAGCCCCAGCATTTT.

The chain is built from TRBV3-1 and TRBJ2-5; D is unclear. The CDR3 runs to 14 residues. Germline V CDR1 and CDR2: LGHDT, YNNKEL (reference sequence). Trimming stripped 1 base from V and 5 bases from J, with 11 bases between. The CDR3 region has the DNA TGTGCCAGCAGCCAAGCGGCCCTAGTGGAGACCCAGTACTTC. Translated: CASSQAALVETQYF.

This clonotype showed up just a few times. The V and J genes are TRBV3-1 and TRBJ1-2; D is possibly TRBD1 (5 bases). The CDR3 has 14 amino acids. Germline V gene lookup returns CDR1 LGHDT and CDR2 YNNKEL (reference sequence). Trimming stripped 7 bases from V and 5 bases from J, with 17 bases between. The chain's CDR3 is CASTSSGTEYGYTF. CDR3 nucleotides: TGTGCCAGCACCTCCTCTGGGACTGAATATGGCTACACCTTC.

The rearrangement uses TRBV21-1 and TRBJ2-2; no DNA check was done on the table's D call, TRBD2. TRBV21-1 is a pseudogene segment. There are 17 residues in the CDR3. As DNA, the CDR3 is TGTGCCAGCAGCCAGGGACTAGCGGCAGAGAAAACCGGGGAGCTGTTTTTT. It specifies CASSQGLAAEKTGELFF.

The chain links TRBV7-6 to TRBJ2-3; D is ambiguous. The V and J ends lost 5 bases and 3 bases respectively, with 18 bases between them. The CDR3 contains 16 residues. CDR1 is SGHVS, CDR2 FNYEAQ, per germline. The CDR3 region has the DNA TGTGCCAGCAGCCCGTTTCCTGGCCCGCTAACAGATACGCAGTATTTT. Its translation is CASSPFPGPLTDTQYF.

This chain links TRBV11-2 with TRBJ2-1, with a weak D call TRBD2 (6 bases). The length of the CDR3 is 17 residues. The V gene's germline CDR1 is SGHAT and CDR2 FQNNGV. The V gene lost 2 bases and the J gene lost 1 base, with 15 bases spanning the gap. The CDR3 bases are TGTGCCAGCAGCTTACCGAAGGGACTGGAGTCCTACAATGAGCAGTTCTTC. It yields the protein CASSLPKGLESYNEQFF.

This clonotype was seen repeatedly, ten times or more. The V call is TRBV12-3 or TRBV12-4, the J call TRBJ1-6; D not certain. This CDR3 region has 15 residues. Trimming shortened V by 6 bases and J by 5 bases, and 14 bases separated the two germline ends. The CDR3 sequence is CASSPGGPHNSPLHF. The CDR3 DNA reads TGTGCCAGCAGCCCGGGAGGTCCCCATAATTCACCCCTCCACTTT.

This clonotype was observed a few times. V usage is TRBV29-1 and J usage is TRBJ1-2; TRBD1 agrees at 7 bases. This CDR3 contains 13 residues. The trim removed 2 bases at V and 7 bases at J, leaving 7 bases unmatched. The germline gives CDR1 SQVTM, CDR2 ANQGSEA. The CDR3 here is CSVERTGSAGYTF. The CDR3 nucleotides are TGCAGCGTTGAACGGACAGGCTCCGCTGGCTACACCTTC.

In its sample, this clonotype was seen a few times. The chain recombines TRBV7-6 with TRBJ1-1; D gene ambiguous. This CDR3 comprises 18 residues. V gave up 2 bases and J gave up 0 bases, with 19 bases separating them. Germline assignment: CDR1 SGHVS and CDR2 FNYEAQ. CDR3 sequence (DNA): TGTGCCAGCAGCTTAACCCCCACACGGGAGCTTATGAACACTGAAGCTTTCTTT. This codes for CASSLTPTRELMNTEAFF.

This clonotype has ten or more counts. V is TRBV12-3 or TRBV12-4 and J is TRBJ1-6; 9 bases agree with TRBD1. V was clipped by 7 bases and J by 14 bases; unmatched bases: 9. The CDR3 length is 13 residues. CDR3 sequence: CASTLGQGSSLHF. Here the CDR3 DNA reads TGTGCCAGCACTTTGGGACAGGGATCTTCCCTCCACTTT.

This clonotype was found many times. The CDR3 coding sequence is TGTGCCAGCAGACCTGAGGGAGGCAACTATGGCTACACCTTC. This sequence encodes CASRPEGGNYGYTF. The chain has TRBV12-3 or TRBV12-4 and TRBJ1-2; D gene unclear. This CDR3 contains 14 residues. Trimming took off 6 bases at V and 2 bases at J, with 13 bases between the two ends.

The chain joins TRBV29-1 to TRBJ1-2, with a tentative D call TRBD1 (6 bases). CDR1 and CDR2 from the germline V gene are SQVTM and ANQGSEA. Trimming took 3 bases from V and 8 from J, leaving 13 bases between them. The CDR3 is 12 amino acids. The CDR3 loop reads CSVDDRTGGYTF. The CDR3 bases are TGCAGCGTTGATGACAGGACGGGAGGCTACACCTTC.

The chain carries TRBV4-1 and TRBJ1-5; TRBD1 might be the D (5 bases). The CDR3 is made up of 17 amino acids. The V gene's germline CDR1 is MGHRA and CDR2 YSYEKL. Trimming pared 2 bases from V and 3 bases from J, leaving 17 bases between. CDR3 sequence reads: CASSQTPGATSNQPQHF. The CDR3 DNA is TGCGCCAGCAGCCAAACCCCCGGGGCAACTTCCAATCAGCCCCAGCATTTT.

This clonotype has just a few counts. The rearrangement uses TRBV7-9 and TRBJ1-5, with a weak D call TRBD1 (6 bases). CDR3 length equals 14 residues. CDR1 and CDR2 (germline): SEHNR, FQNEAQ (reference sequence). Trimming took 6 bases from V and 6 from J, leaving 15 bases between them. CDR3 DNA: TGTGCCAGCAGACCTCAGGGGTATAGTCAGCCCCAGCATTTT. Residues: CASRPQGYSQPQHF.

Ten or more counts support this clonotype. CDR3 sequence: CAISESDGRNQPQHF. CDR3 in DNA: TGTGCCATCAGTGAGTCGGACGGTCGCAATCAGCCCCAGCATTTT. The rearrangement uses TRBV10-3 and TRBJ1-5; D gene ambiguous. Germline V gives CDR1 ENHRY, CDR2 SYGVKD. The ends were cut back, 0 bases at V and 2 bases at J, with 8 bases in the middle. The CDR3 runs 15 residues.

The chain carries TRBV30 and TRBJ1-2; 7 bases are shared with TRBD1. The V gene's germline CDR1 is GTSNPN and CDR2 SVGIG (reference sequence). Germline trimming cut 4 bases from V and 4 bases from J; bases unmatched to any gene: 3. The CDR3 contains 12 residues. The CDR3 DNA sequence: TGTGCCTGGACGACAGGGTCCTATGGCTACACCTTC. It translates to CAWTTGSYGYTF.

The chain carries TRBV9 and TRBJ1-1; D call uncertain. This CDR3 is 13 amino acids long. The V end was cut by 0 bases, the J end by 4 bases, with 7 bases between. The V gene's germline CDR1 is SGDLS and CDR2 YYNGEE. The CDR3 is CASSVAGFTEAFF. CDR3 nucleotide sequence: TGTGCCAGCAGCGTAGCGGGGTTCACTGAAGCTTTCTTT.

The CDR3 here is CASSLRGYGNLSGNTIYF. Here the CDR3 DNA reads TGTGCCAGCAGCCTCCGAGGATATGGGAATTTATCTGGAAACACCATATATTTT. This chain uses TRBV7-3 with TRBJ1-3; D gene uncertain. Between the trimmed V and J ends, which lost 5 bases and 1 base, there was a span of 21 bases. The CDR3 has 18 amino acids. Germline values: CDR1 SGHTA, CDR2 FQGTGA.

This clonotype has more than one count but fewer than ten. The chain recombines TRBV5-6 with TRBJ1-4; D may be TRBD1 (5 bases). With 1 base removed from V and 6 bases from J, the gap between germline ends came to 13 bases. The CDR3 is 15 amino acids. CDR1 SGHDT and CDR2 YYEEEE come from the germline V gene. CDR3 amino acids: CASSLTGAVDEKLFF. The CDR3 coding sequence is TGTGCCAGCAGCTTGACCGGGGCTGTGGATGAAAAACTGTTTTTT.

The V gene is TRBV4-1, the J gene TRBJ1-1, with TRBD1 matching over 9 bases. V lost 5 bases to trimming and J lost 4 bases; unmatched junction nucleotides: 5. This CDR3 has 14 residues. Germline V gene data show CDR1 as MGHRA and CDR2 as YSYEKL. CDR3 region: CASSYPGQGTEAFF. The CDR3, as DNA: TGCGCCAGCAGCTATCCGGGACAGGGCACTGAAGCTTTCTTT.

The chain links TRBV20-1 to TRBJ2-4, with a weak D call TRBD2 (7 bases). Trimming stripped 6 bases from V and 3 bases from J, with 18 bases between. This CDR3 is built from 15 residues. Germline values: CDR1 DFQATT, CDR2 SNEGSKA (reference sequence). CDR3 region: CSARGGATNKNIQYF. The CDR3 DNA reads as TGCAGTGCCAGGGGAGGGGCGACGAACAAAAACATTCAGTACTTC.

V is TRBV10-2 and J is TRBJ1-1, with 7 bases lining up with TRBD1. This CDR3 is built from 14 residues. V was pared by 8 bases and J by 0 bases, with 6 bases of the junction left unmatched. Looked up from germline, CDR1 is WSHSY and CDR2 is SAAADI. CDR3 in DNA: TGCGCCAGCTCAGGGGGAATGATGAACACTGAAGCTTTCTTT. Amino acid sequence: CASSGGMMNTEAFF.

Notes on this clonotype: At one end, the junction sequence differs from germline, possibly due to a read error. This sequence joins TRBV5-1 and TRBJ1-2; unclear D gene. CDR1 SGHRS and CDR2 YFSETQ come from the germline V gene. The CDR3 totals 13 residues. The CDR3 nucleotides are TGCGCCAGCAGCATGACAACTAACTATGGTTACACCTTC. Translation: CASSMTTNYGYTF.